A single TCR beta chain is shown here with its context. This sample is drawn from a study of blood T cell repertoires in COVID-19. As for the study in general: From the United States, Italy and Spain came samples of acute and convalescent COVID-19. PBMCs, B-cell-depleted T cells, or T cells were the source of the cDNA or gDNA that made up the material.

CDR1 and CDR2 from the germline V gene are SEHNR and FQNEAQ (reference sequence). This CDR3 has 18 residues. Trimming pared 2 bases from V and 3 bases from J, leaving 20 bases between. As handled by the study authors: Reference gene primer amplification in the assay estimated nucleated cell counts. Some clones are missing from TCRdb's copy, which holds only in-frame ones; the method was immunoSEQ multiplex PCR. V and J calls and clone size are given by that table; D and trimming were obtained from the DNA. The table records some 220,000 clones, roughly 85% of them present only once. Material for sequencing was peripheral blood. The clonotype originates from a man aged 45 to 65 who had recovered from COVID-19. This sequence joins TRBV7-9 and TRBJ2-1; the D gene is possibly TRBD1 (7 bases). This CDR3 is CASSLPQRSGGIYNEQFF. CDR3 sequence (DNA): TGTGCCAGCAGCTTACCCCAGCGATCAGGGGGGATCTACAATGAGCAGTTCTTC.